Many counts were recorded for the clone carrying this T cell receptor (beta chain). The sample comes from a study of blood T cell repertoires in COVID-19. With 5 bases removed from V and 1 base from J, the gap between germline ends came to 13 bases. The CDR3 has 15 amino acids. The germline CDR1 and CDR2 sequences are SGHRS and YFSETQ. As processed by the authors: Amplification from reference gene primers served as the basis for estimated nucleated cell counts. Using immunoSEQ multiplex PCR, the repertoire was profiled, and TCRdb retains in-frame clones only, with some absent. The V and J calls and clone size are taken from that table; D and trimming were inferred from the DNA. The data show about 80,000 clones, around 76% seen once.

This sequence originates from a man in his sixties or seventies with active or convalescent COVID-19. V gene TRBV5-1 combines with J gene TRBJ2-1, with a possible D match to TRBD1 (5 bases). The source material was peripheral blood. The CDR3 DNA reads as TGCGCCAGCAGTCAGGGTACTGGGTCCTACAATGAGCAGTTCTTC. This translates into CASSQGTGSYNEQFF.